The subject of this entry is one T cell receptor beta chain. Its antigen is unidentified. The CDR3 consists of 14 residues. The V gene lost 4 bases and the J gene lost 5 bases, with 15 bases spanning the gap. The germline CDR1 and CDR2 sequences are SGHTA and FQGNSA. This entry is derived from a study of blood T cells in healthy people across ages. Study-level findings and limits: Observed TCR beta diversity per million T cells went down as age went up. This fall followed a roughly linear course with age. PBMCs left unsorted prevented a conclusive naive versus antigen-experienced comparison.

It was with a sample-barcoded 5' primer and a J-beta primer mix that a second PCR of roughly 7 to 11 cycles was run. Using its own MiXCR run on the 5' RACE reads, TCRdb lists one record per CDR3 protein. The sample consists of 1.5 million to 2 million distinct CDR3 sequences, roughly 30% of them appearing once. The sample consisted of blood. The TCR comes from a woman in her 30s in good health. The chain employs TRBV7-2 and TRBJ2-7; D is perhaps TRBD2 (5 bases). The CDR3 loop reads CASSSERALNEQYF. The CDR3 DNA is TGTGCCAGCAGCTCAGAGAGGGCCCTGAACGAGCAGTACTTC. Full variable domain (outside the CDR3, taken from reference TRBV7-2 and TRBJ2-7): GAGVSQSPSNKVTEKGKDVELRCDPISGHTALYWYRQSLGQGLEFLIYFQGNSAPDKSGLPSDRFSAERTGGSVSTLTIQRTQQEDSAVYLCASSSERALNEQYFGPGTRLTVT.